This TCR beta chain was sequenced in a study of beta chain features in type 1 diabetes. Findings and caveats of the study: Cells carrying high TCR expression could end up over-represented when cDNA is sequenced.

Every bit of the isolated RNA underwent reverse transcription, so sequencing read expressed TCRB transcripts. The repertoire was sequenced with immunoSEQ multiplex PCR; TCRdb's copy has only in-frame clones and lacks some. Of about 260,000 clones listed, 55% to 70% are singletons. Trimming stripped 6 bases from V and 6 bases from J, with 14 bases between. The CDR3 is 13 amino acids. CDR1 GTSNPN and CDR2 SVGIG come from the germline V gene (reference sequence). Turning to this clone: Its antigen is unidentified.

The sequence came from a man aged 25 to 45 in good health. The sequencing sample was made of naive CD4+ T cells from blood. J is TRBJ2-2 and V is TRBV30; D could derive from TRBD1 or TRBD2 (5 bases each). CDR3 protein: CACNRDLAGELFF. CDR3 DNA: TGTGCCTGCAACCGGGACCTTGCCGGGGAGCTGTTTTTT.